Below are 13 T cell receptor beta chains sequenced from a single sample in a study of monozygotic twins with inflammatory bowel disease. Reprocessing the 5' RACE reads, TCRdb reports a single entry for every CDR3 protein and omits DNA. Its table records 140,000 to 150,000 distinct CDR3 sequences. Sample: blood. These receptors all stem from a human donor with ulcerative colitis or Crohn's disease, or a healthy co-twin of an affected twin (not recorded which).

The rearrangement uses TRBV12-3 or TRBV12-4 and TRBJ1-2. This CDR3 has 13 amino acids. CDR3 residues: CASSLDPNYGYTF.

The chain links TRBV10-3 to TRBJ1-5; TCRdb outputs TRBD1, but without DNA this stays unchecked. Germline CDR1 reads ENHRY; CDR2 reads SYGVKD. The length of the CDR3 is 15 residues. Here the CDR3 reads CAISVGGEGLQPQHF.

The V call is TRBV27, the J call TRBJ1-4; TCRdb returns TRBD1, unconfirmable since there is no DNA. The V gene's germline CDR1 is MNHEY and CDR2 SMNVEV (reference sequence). This CDR3 has 14 amino acids. CDR3 region: CASRVQGAREKLFF.

The chain has TRBV11-2 and TRBJ2-3; TCRdb designates TRBD1, a call that cannot be tested without DNA. This CDR3 is 15 amino acids long. The V gene's germline CDR1 is SGHAT and CDR2 FQNNGV. The CDR3 is CASSLDRGRTDTQYF.

The V and J genes are TRBV5-1 and TRBJ1-4; TCRdb picks TRBD1, but there is no DNA to check that call. This CDR3 is 14 amino acids long. The germline CDR1 and CDR2 sequences are SGHRS and YFSETQ. The CDR3 spells CASSTGTAEEKLFF. Full variable domain (remainder filled in from reference TRBV5-1 and TRBJ1-4): KAGVTQTPRYLIKTRGQQVTLSCSPISGHRSVSWYQQTPGQGLQFLFEYFSETQRNKGNFPGRFSGRQFSNSRSEMNVSTLELGDSALYLCASSTGTAEEKLFFGSGTQLSVL.

The V and J genes are TRBV20-1 and TRBJ2-2; TCRdb's D call, TRBD2, is unchecked because there is no DNA. The CDR3 is made up of 18 amino acids. The V gene's germline CDR1 is DFQATT and CDR2 SNEGSKA (reference sequence). This chain's CDR3 is CSARDWLTSGVNTGELFF.

This sequence joins TRBV7-9 and TRBJ2-7; without DNA, the TCRdb call of TRBD2 cannot be checked. CDR3 length equals 17 residues. The germline CDR1 and CDR2 sequences are SEHNR and FQNEAQ (reference sequence). CDR3 amino acids: CASSLWLAGGPSYEQYF. The entire variable domain, with the rest obtained from reference TRBV7-9 and TRBJ2-7, is as follows: DTGVSQNPRHKITKRGQNVTFRCDPISEHNRLYWYRQTLGQGPEFLTYFQNEAQLEKSRLLSDRFSAERPKGSFSTLEIQRTEQGDSAMYLCASSLWLAGGPSYEQYFGPGTRLTVT.

The V gene is TRBV20-1, the J gene TRBJ1-2; TCRdb indicates TRBD1, and absent DNA this call remains unverified. Germline V gene data show CDR1 as DFQATT and CDR2 as SNEGSKA (reference sequence). The length of the CDR3 is 14 residues. CDR3 in amino acids: CSAFPDSLYVRYTF.

The V call is TRBV4-1, the J call TRBJ2-1; TCRdb's assignment of TRBD2 cannot be checked, as there is no DNA. CDR3 length: 17 residues. Germline assignment: CDR1 MGHRA and CDR2 YSYEKL. This CDR3 reads CASSNREREDVGNEQFF.

V usage is TRBV5-5 and J usage is TRBJ2-3. The CDR3 runs to 14 residues. Germline V gives CDR1 SGHKS, CDR2 YYEKEE (reference sequence). CDR3 region: CASSFTSGRDTQYF.

This chain connects TRBV5-1 to TRBJ2-2; TCRdb calls TRBD1, which cannot be checked without DNA. The CDR3 runs to 14 residues. Germline V gives CDR1 SGHRS, CDR2 YFSETQ. The CDR3 loop reads CASGRPGGSGELFF. Full variable domain (remainder filled in from reference TRBV5-1 and TRBJ2-2): KAGVTQTPRYLIKTRGQQVTLSCSPISGHRSVSWYQQTPGQGLQFLFEYFSETQRNKGNFPGRFSGRQFSNSRSEMNVSTLELGDSALYLCASGRPGGSGELFFGEGSRLTVL.

The chain uses TRBV11-2 and TRBJ2-2; TCRdb reports TRBD2, a call that lacks DNA to check it against. CDR1 SGHAT and CDR2 FQNNGV come from the germline V gene. This CDR3 has 16 residues. This CDR3 reads CASSPWTSENTGELFF.

The J gene is TRBJ1-1, the V gene TRBV20-1. The CDR3 covers 13 residues. CDR1 and CDR2 from the germline V gene are DFQATT and SNEGSKA (reference sequence). The CDR3 is CSAPTRMNTEAFF.